What follows are 16 T cell receptor beta chains derived from one specimen sequenced in a study of cytomegalovirus exposure and HLA in healthy donors. PCR used 60 Vbeta primers and 13 Jbeta primers. Repertoires were generated with immunoSEQ multiplex PCR, while TCRdb's copy carries only in-frame clones and drops some. The sample carries some 170,000 clones, 77% recorded once. Input material: PBMCs. The receptors stem from a woman aged 25 to 39 in good health and CMV-seronegative.

This clone appeared a few times. The J gene is TRBJ2-3, the V gene TRBV15; 7 nucleotides line up with TRBD1. This CDR3 has 16 amino acids. J gave up 3 bases and V 3 bases, and 9 bases lay outside the gene matches. Germline assignment: CDR1 LNHNV and CDR2 YYDKDF (reference sequence). This chain's CDR3 is CATSRRRDSVTDTQYF. The CDR3 nucleotides are TGTGCCACCAGCAGGCGACGGGACAGCGTTACAGATACGCAGTATTTT.

This clone has only a few counts. The chain's CDR3 is CASSVADGQGAFF. The DNA of the CDR3 is TGTGCCAGCAGCGTAGCTGACGGTCAGGGAGCTTTCTTT. The chain has TRBV9 and TRBJ1-1; weak D call: TRBD1 (5 bases). The CDR3 has 13 residues. V was pared by 0 bases and J by 10 bases, with 13 bases between. The germline gives CDR1 SGDLS, CDR2 YYNGEE. The entire variable domain, with the rest obtained from reference TRBV9 and TRBJ1-1, is as follows: DSGVTQTPKHLITATGQRVTLRCSPRSGDLSVYWYQQSLDQGLQFLIQYYNGEERAKGNILERFSAQQFPDLHSELNLSSLELGDSALYFCASSVADGQGAFFGQGTRLTVV.

V is TRBV5-4 and J is TRBJ2-7, with TRBD1 as a possible D gene (5 bases). This CDR3 has 13 residues. Trimming removed 3 bases from V and 4 bases from J, with 11 bases in between. Looked up from germline, CDR1 is SGHNT and CDR2 is YYREEE (reference sequence). The chain's CDR3 is CASSYVGRYEQYF. As DNA, the CDR3 is TGTGCCAGCAGCTATGTGGGGCGTTACGAGCAGTACTTC. The whole variable domain, remainder taken from reference TRBV5-4 and TRBJ2-7, is ETGVTQSPTHLIKTRGQQVTLRCSSQSGHNTVSWYQQALGQGPQFIFQYYREEENGRGNFPPRFSGLQFPNYSSELNVNALELDDSALYLCASSYVGRYEQYFGPGTRLTVT.

In this sample, this clone turned up a few times. The chain employs TRBV19 and TRBJ2-3; TRBD2 aligns across 9 bases. The CDR3 spans 16 residues. Germline V gene data show CDR1 as LNHDA and CDR2 as SQIVND (reference sequence). The J segment lost 0 bases and the V segment lost 4 bases, leaving 5 bases of the junction unmatched. Here the CDR3 reads CASSSTGTSSTDTQYF. CDR3 in DNA: TGTGCCAGTAGTAGCACCGGGACTAGCAGCACAGATACGCAGTATTTT.

This sequence joins TRBV7-9 and TRBJ1-4; tentative D call: TRBD1 (5 bases). V was cut by 2 bases and J by 8 bases, with 12 bases left in between. Germline V gives CDR1 SEHNR, CDR2 FQNEAQ (reference sequence). The CDR3 extends over 14 amino acids. For the CDR3, the DNA is TGTGCCAGCAGCTTATTTCAGGGTAACGAAAAACTGTTTTTT. It is translated as CASSLFQGNEKLFF. Full variable domain (rest looked up from reference TRBV7-9 and TRBJ1-4): DTGVSQNPRHKITKRGQNVTFRCDPISEHNRLYWYRQTLGQGPEFLTYFQNEAQLEKSRLLSDRFSAERPKGSFSTLEIQRTEQGDSAMYLCASSLFQGNEKLFFGSGTQLSVL.

This clone has only a few counts. V gene TRBV10-3 combines with J gene TRBJ2-2, with TRBD2 identical over 7 bases. Germline-derived CDR1 and CDR2 are ENHRY and SYGVKD. The J segment lost 1 base and the V segment lost 0 bases, leaving 2 bases of the junction unmatched. The CDR3 is 16 residues long. CDR3 amino acids: CAISESGGGNTGELFF. DNA of the CDR3: TGTGCCATCAGTGAGTCGGGCGGGGGGAACACCGGGGAGCTGTTTTTT.

V usage is TRBV27 and J usage is TRBJ2-7; TRBD2 matches 13 bases. The CDR3 runs 16 residues. The V gene end was trimmed by 1 base and the J gene end by 2 bases; junction bases not matched to a gene: 2. CDR1 is MNHEY and CDR2 is SMNVEV in the germline V gene (reference sequence). This CDR3 reads CASSLLLAGGTYEQYF. In DNA, the CDR3 is TGTGCCAGCAGTTTATTACTAGCGGGAGGGACCTACGAGCAGTACTTC.

Concerning this clone: Mismatch with germline at one junction end may stem from a read error. The sample has other DNA sequences that encode this CDR3 too. The CDR3 region is CASRPGTSGKQETQYF. The DNA for the CDR3 is TGTGCTAGCAGGCCCGGGACTAGCGGGAAGCAAGAGACCCAGTACTTC. V usage is TRBV5-4 and J usage is TRBJ2-5; TRBD2 matches 13 bases. CDR3 size: 16 residues. CDR1 is SGHNT and CDR2 is YYREEE in the germline V gene (reference sequence).

In its sample, this clone was seen once. The rearrangement uses TRBV5-1 and TRBJ2-3, with 12 bases fitting TRBD2. Germline values: CDR1 SGHRS, CDR2 YFSETQ. This CDR3 contains 14 residues. Trimming cost V 10 bases and J 2 bases; bases outside gene matches: 5. In nucleotides, the CDR3 is TGCGCCGCTCGGACTAGCGGGAACACAGATACGCAGTATTTT. Translating gives CAARTSGNTDTQYF.

The rearrangement links TRBV27 to TRBJ2-7, with 14 bases lining up with TRBD2. V dropped 8 bases and J dropped 7; count of bases not matched to a gene: 7. CDR1 MNHEY and CDR2 SMNVEV come from the germline V gene (reference sequence). The CDR3 runs to 14 residues. The CDR3 nucleotides are TGTGCCAGCGGGACTAGCGGGAGAGTTTGGGAGCAGTACTTC. This encodes CASGTSGRVWEQYF.

The CDR3 coding sequence is TGTGCCAGTAGTATGGGACATGGAGGCCCTAACTATGGCTACACCTTC. This encodes CASSMGHGGPNYGYTF. The chain employs TRBV19 and TRBJ1-2; maybe TRBD1 (6 bases). Trimming removed 3 bases at V and 0 bases at J, with 14 bases between. The germline V gene has CDR1 LNHDA and CDR2 SQIVND (reference sequence). The CDR3 has 16 residues.

The V gene is TRBV5-1, the J gene TRBJ2-5; 11 bases align to TRBD1. V shed 0 bases and J 5 bases; nucleotides not matched to a gene: 6. The germline gives CDR1 SGHRS, CDR2 YFSETQ. The CDR3 totals 16 residues. The CDR3 protein is CASSLGGQGAVETQYF. The CDR3 DNA reads TGCGCCAGCAGCTTGGGCGGACAGGGGGCCGTGGAGACCCAGTACTTC.

This clone has just a few counts. The chain links TRBV30 to TRBJ1-2; perhaps TRBD1 as D (5 bases). The V gene's germline CDR1 is GTSNPN and CDR2 SVGIG (reference sequence). The CDR3 contains 13 residues. Trimming shortened V by 2 bases and J by 7 bases, and 14 bases separated the two germline ends. The CDR3 sequence: CAWSQGGWGGYTF. The CDR3 DNA is TGTGCCTGGAGTCAGGGAGGGTGGGGTGGCTACACCTTC.

V and J are TRBV5-1 and TRBJ2-5, with D unresolved. Per the germline V gene, CDR1 is SGHRS and CDR2 is YFSETQ. The CDR3 length is 13 residues. Deletions cut 8 bases from V and 5 bases from J, with 16 bases between. The CDR3 DNA sequence: TGCGCCAGTACAGATCTGGTCCTTGAGACCCAGTACTTC. Residues: CASTDLVLETQYF. The full variable domain, rest sourced from reference TRBV5-1 and TRBJ2-5, is KAGVTQTPRYLIKTRGQQVTLSCSPISGHRSVSWYQQTPGQGLQFLFEYFSETQRNKGNFPGRFSGRQFSNSRSEMNVSTLELGDSALYLCASTDLVLETQYFGPGTRLLVL.

The chain joins TRBV19 to TRBJ2-2; D is possibly TRBD2 (6 bases). In germline, CDR1 is LNHDA, CDR2 SQIVND (reference sequence). The CDR3 loop spans 14 amino acids. Trimming left V 6 bases short and J 6 bases short, with 14 bases between. CDR3 DNA sequence: TGTGCCAGTAGCCTCCGGGACTCCGCCGGGGAGCTGTTTTTT. This codes for CASSLRDSAGELFF.

The V call is TRBV7-2, the J call TRBJ1-2, with D maybe TRBD1 (6 bases). The CDR3 contains 14 residues. Trimming shortened V by 5 bases and J by 8 bases, and 18 bases separated the two germline ends. Per germline, CDR1 SGHTA and CDR2 FQGNSA. CDR3 protein: CASSGSQGTGGYTF. The CDR3 DNA sequence: TGTGCCAGCAGCGGTTCGCAGGGGACCGGGGGCTACACCTTC.